This section outlines one T cell receptor beta chain sequence together with its context. This sample is part of a study of blood T cell repertoires in COVID-19. Across the whole study: COVID-19 samples from acute and convalescent phases originated in the United States, Italy and Spain.

Original processing methods: Scientists estimated how many nucleated cells there were by amplifying reference gene primers. Libraries were prepared by immunoSEQ multiplex PCR; TCRdb keeps only in-frame clonotypes and omits some of them. That table gives V, J and clone size, and the DNA gave D and trimming. The sample lists around 120,000 clones, 65% to 90% seen once, with approximately 10% in the top ten. The CDR3 spans 17 residues. Per the germline V gene, CDR1 is SGHDN and CDR2 is FVKESK. Trimming left V 3 bases short and J 0 bases short, with 15 bases between. The sequence came from an elderly man with acute or convalescent COVID-19. V usage is TRBV14 and J usage is TRBJ2-1, with a tentative D call TRBD1 (5 bases). Sequencing was carried out using peripheral blood. CDR3 residues: CASSHQTVESSYNEQFF. CDR3 nucleotides: TGTGCCAGCAGCCACCAGACAGTGGAAAGCTCCTACAATGAGCAGTTCTTC. Full variable domain (missing parts from reference TRBV14 and TRBJ2-1): EAGVTQFPSHSVIEKGQTVTLRCDPISGHDNLYWYRRVMGKEIKFLLHFVKESKQDESGMPNNRFLAERTGGTYSTLKVQPAELEDSGVYFCASSHQTVESSYNEQFFGPGTRLTVL.